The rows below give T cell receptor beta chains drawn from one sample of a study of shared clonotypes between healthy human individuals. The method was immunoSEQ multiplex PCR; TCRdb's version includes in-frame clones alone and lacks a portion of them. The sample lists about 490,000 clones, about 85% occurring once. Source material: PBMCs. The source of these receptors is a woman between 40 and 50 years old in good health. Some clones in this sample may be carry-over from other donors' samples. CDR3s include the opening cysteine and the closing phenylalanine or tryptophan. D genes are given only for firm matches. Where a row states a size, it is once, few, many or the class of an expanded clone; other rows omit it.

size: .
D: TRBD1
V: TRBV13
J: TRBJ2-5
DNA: TGTGCCAGCAGCTTATCTCCACTGCGGACAGGGGTGAGGGAGACCCAGTACTTC
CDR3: CASSLSPLRTGVRETQYF

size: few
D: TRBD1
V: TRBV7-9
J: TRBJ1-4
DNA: TGTGCCAGCAGCTTAACAGGGGTGCTGTTTTTT
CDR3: CASSLTGVLFF

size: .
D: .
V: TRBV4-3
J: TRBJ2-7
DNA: TGCGCCAGCAGCCCTCACATAGGGCCTATAGTCGAGCAGTACTTC
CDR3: CASSPHIGPIVEQYF

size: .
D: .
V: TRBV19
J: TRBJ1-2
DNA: TGTGCCAGTAGCCCGAGGGCCGCCTCGGTGGTGGGCTACACCTTC
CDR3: CASSPRAASVVGYTF

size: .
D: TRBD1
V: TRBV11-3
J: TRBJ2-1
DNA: TGTGCCAGCAGCACTTCTTTCGGGACAGGGGAGGAGCAGTTCTTC
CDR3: CASSTSFGTGEEQFF

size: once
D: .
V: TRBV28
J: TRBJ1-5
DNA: TGTGCCAGCAGTTTATCGTTGGCAGGGCATAGCAATCAGCCCCAGCATTTT
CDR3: CASSLSLAGHSNQPQHF

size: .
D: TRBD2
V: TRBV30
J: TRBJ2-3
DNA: TGTGCCTGGAGGCTAGCGGGAGTGACAGATACGCAGTATTTT
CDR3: CAWRLAGVTDTQYF

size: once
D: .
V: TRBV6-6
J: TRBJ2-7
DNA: TGTGCCAGCAGTTACTCTACGGCCGGGGGATCCTACGAGCAGTACTTC
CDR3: CASSYSTAGGSYEQYF

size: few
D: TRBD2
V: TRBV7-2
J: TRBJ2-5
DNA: TGTGCCAGCAGCTTAGGGGCTAGCGGGAGGGCCCGGGAGACCCAGTACTTC
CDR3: CASSLGASGRARETQYF

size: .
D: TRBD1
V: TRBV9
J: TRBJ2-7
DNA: TGTGCCAGCAGCGTAGACGGGACAGCCTCCTACGAGCAGTACTTC
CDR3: CASSVDGTASYEQYF

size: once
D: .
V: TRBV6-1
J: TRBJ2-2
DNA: TGTGCCAGCAGTTCCAGGGACACCGGGGAGCTGTTTTTT
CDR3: CASSSRDTGELFF

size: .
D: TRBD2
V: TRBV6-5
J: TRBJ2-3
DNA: TGTGCCAGCAGTTACGGTTCTAGCGGGCTGACAGATACGCAGTATTTT
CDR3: CASSYGSSGLTDTQYF

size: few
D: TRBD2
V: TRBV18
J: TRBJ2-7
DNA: TGTGCCAGCTCATCGACTAGCGGAGTTGCCTACGAGCAGTACTTC
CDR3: CASSSTSGVAYEQYF

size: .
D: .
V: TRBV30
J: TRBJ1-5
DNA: TGTGCCTACAGTTCCAGCACCCGAAATCAGCCCCAGCATTTT
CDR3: CAYSSSTRNQPQHF

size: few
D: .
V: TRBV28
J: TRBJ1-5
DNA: TGTGCCAGCAGTTTACCCAATCAGCCCCAGCATTTT
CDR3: CASSLPNQPQHF

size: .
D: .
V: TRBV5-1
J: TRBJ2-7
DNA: TGCGCCAGCAGCTTGGACAGGAAATCCTACGAGCAGTACTTC
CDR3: CASSLDRKSYEQYF

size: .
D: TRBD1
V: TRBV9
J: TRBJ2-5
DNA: TGTGCCAGCAGCGCGTCCTCCTACAGGGGGCGCACAGAGACCCAGTACTTC
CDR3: CASSASSYRGRTETQYF

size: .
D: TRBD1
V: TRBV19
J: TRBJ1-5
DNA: TGTGCCAGTAGTATAGAAGGGACAGGGATGCAGCCCCAGCATTTT
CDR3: CASSIEGTGMQPQHF

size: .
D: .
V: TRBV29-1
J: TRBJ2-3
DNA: TGCAGCGTTGAAGGAGGCAGCACAGATACGCAGTATTTT
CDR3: CSVEGGSTDTQYF

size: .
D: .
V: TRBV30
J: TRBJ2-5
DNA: TGTGCCTGGAGTGGCCGGGGGGCAGAGACCCAGTACTTC
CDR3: CAWSGRGAETQYF

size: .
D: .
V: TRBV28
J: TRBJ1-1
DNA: TGTGCCAGCAGTTCCCAAAAGGGGGTAACTGAAGCTTTCTTT
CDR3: CASSSQKGVTEAFF

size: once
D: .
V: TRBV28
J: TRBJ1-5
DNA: TGTGCCAGCAGTTTGGTGACCGGCTATCAGCCCCAGCATTTT
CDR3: CASSLVTGYQPQHF

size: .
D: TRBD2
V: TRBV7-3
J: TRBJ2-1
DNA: TGTGCCAGCAGCCCCGGGACTAGCGAACCCAATGAGCAGTTCTTC
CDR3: CASSPGTSEPNEQFF